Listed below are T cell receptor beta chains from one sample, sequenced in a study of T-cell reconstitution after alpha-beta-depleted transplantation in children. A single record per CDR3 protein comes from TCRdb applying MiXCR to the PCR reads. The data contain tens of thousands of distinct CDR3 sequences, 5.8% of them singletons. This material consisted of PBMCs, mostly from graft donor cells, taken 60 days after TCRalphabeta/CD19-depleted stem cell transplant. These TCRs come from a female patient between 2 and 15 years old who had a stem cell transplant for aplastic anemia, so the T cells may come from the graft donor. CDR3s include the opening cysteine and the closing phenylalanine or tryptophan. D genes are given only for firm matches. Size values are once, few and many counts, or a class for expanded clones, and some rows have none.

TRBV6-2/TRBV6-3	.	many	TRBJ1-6	CASSYSTVGNSPLHF	TGTGCCAGCAGTTACTCGACAGTGGGAAATTCACCCCTCCACTTT
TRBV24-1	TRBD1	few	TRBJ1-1	CATSDSRQGDEAFF	TGTGCCACCAGTGATTCCAGACAGGGGGATGAAGCTTTCTTT
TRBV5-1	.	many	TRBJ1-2	CASSLRDQNGYTF	TGCGCCAGCAGCTTGAGGGATCAGAATGGCTACACCTTC
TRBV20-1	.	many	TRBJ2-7	CSRNRAQGSYEQYF	TGCAGTCGAAACCGGGCCCAGGGGTCCTACGAGCAGTACTTC
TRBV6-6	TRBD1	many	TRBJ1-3	CASSAGQGAGNTIYF	TGTGCCAGCAGTGCGGGACAGGGGGCTGGAAACACCATATATTTT
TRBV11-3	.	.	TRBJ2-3	CASSLGSHSTDTQYF	TGTGCCAGCAGCTTAGGCAGCCATTCCACAGATACGCAGTATTTT
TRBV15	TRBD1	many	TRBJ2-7	CATSRRTLGQGFNEQYF	TGTGCCACCAGCAGACGGACCTTAGGACAGGGGTTTAACGAGCAGTACTTC
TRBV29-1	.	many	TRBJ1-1	CSAQTRRNTEAFF	TGCAGCGCCCAGACACGGCGAAACACTGAAGCTTTCTTT
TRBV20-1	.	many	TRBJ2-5	CSARPPGRGRETQYF	TGCAGTGCTAGACCCCCGGGCAGGGGTCGAGAGACCCAGTACTTC
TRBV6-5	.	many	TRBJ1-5	CASTPYSNQPQHF	TGTGCCAGCACCCCATATAGCAATCAGCCCCAGCATTTT
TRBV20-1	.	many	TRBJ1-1	CSARVTGRGTEAFF	TGCAGTGCTAGAGTCACAGGACGCGGTACTGAAGCTTTCTTT
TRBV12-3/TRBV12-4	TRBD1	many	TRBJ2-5	CASSYGSGQGETQYF	TGTGCCAGCAGTTACGGCTCGGGACAGGGGGAGACCCAGTACTTC
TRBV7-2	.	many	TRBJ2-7	CASSLASSSVYEQYF	TGTGCCAGCAGCTTGGCCTCCTCTAGCGTCTACGAGCAGTACTTC
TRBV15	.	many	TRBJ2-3	CATSRDGTSTDTQYF	TGTGCCACCAGCAGAGATGGGACTAGCACAGATACGCAGTATTTT
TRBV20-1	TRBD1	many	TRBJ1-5	CSARSDREHRGPQHF	TGCAGTGCTAGGTCAGACAGGGAGCATCGGGGGCCCCAGCATTTT
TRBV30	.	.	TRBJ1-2	CAWSTGGLGYTF	TGTGCCTGGTCAACGGGGGGCCTAGGCTACACCTTC
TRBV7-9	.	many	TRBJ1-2	CASSLGGLANYGYTF	TGTGCCAGCAGCTTGGGGGGGCTGGCTAACTATGGCTACACCTTC
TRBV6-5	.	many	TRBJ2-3	CASSYRRRSGGDTDTQYF	TGTGCCAGCAGTTACCGTAGGAGGTCGGGGGGCGACACAGATACGCAGTATTTT
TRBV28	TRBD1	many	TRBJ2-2	CASSFLGQGFAGELFF	TGTGCCAGCAGTTTCCTAGGACAGGGATTCGCCGGGGAGCTGTTTTTT
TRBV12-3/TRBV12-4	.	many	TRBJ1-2	CASSRTDNYGYTF	TGTGCCAGCAGCCGGACAGACAACTATGGCTACACCTTC
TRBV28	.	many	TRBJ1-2	CASTGQRYNYGYTF	TGTGCCAGCACAGGACAGAGATATAACTATGGCTACACCTTC
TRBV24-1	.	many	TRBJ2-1	CATSDLSKRGYNEQFF	TGTGCCACCAGTGATTTGTCCAAGCGCGGCTACAATGAGCAGTTCTTC
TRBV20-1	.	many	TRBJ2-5	CSAPPSGVLETQYF	TGCAGTGCCCCACCGTCGGGAGTGTTGGAGACCCAGTACTTC
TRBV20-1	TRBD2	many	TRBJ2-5	CSARDSYSGRGETQYF	TGCAGTGCTAGAGATTCCTATAGCGGGAGGGGAGAGACCCAGTACTTC
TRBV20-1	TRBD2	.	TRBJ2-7	CSASGTSGREQYF	TGCAGTGCTAGTGGGACTAGCGGTCGAGAGCAGTACTTC
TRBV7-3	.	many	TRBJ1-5	CASSLTGNSNQPQHF	TGTGCCAGCAGCTTAACGGGCAATAGCAATCAGCCCCAGCATTTT
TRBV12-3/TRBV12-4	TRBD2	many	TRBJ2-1	CASSQWTSGRAYNEQFF	TGTGCCAGCAGCCAATGGACTAGCGGGAGGGCCTACAATGAGCAGTTCTTC
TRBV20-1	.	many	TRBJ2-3	CSASFHTQYF	TGCAGTGCTAGTTTCCATACGCAGTATTTT
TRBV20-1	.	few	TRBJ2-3	CSASRGGVSTDTQYF	TGCAGTGCTAGTCGTGGAGGAGTCAGCACAGATACGCAGTATTTT
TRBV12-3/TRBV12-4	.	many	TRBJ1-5	CASRNDRSNQPQHF	TGTGCCAGCAGAAACGACAGGAGCAATCAGCCCCAGCATTTT
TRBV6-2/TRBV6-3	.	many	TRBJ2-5	CASSGVGPQETQYF	TGTGCCAGCAGTGGTGTAGGCCCACAAGAGACCCAGTACTTC
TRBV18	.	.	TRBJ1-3	CASSQGNTIYF	TGTGCCAGCTCACAAGGGAACACCATATATTTT
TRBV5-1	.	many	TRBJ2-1	CASSLGGHPPDEQFF	TGCGCCAGCAGCTTGGGTGGGCACCCTCCCGATGAGCAGTTCTTC
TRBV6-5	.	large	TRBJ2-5	CASSYGEETQYF	TGTGCCAGCAGTTACGGAGAAGAGACCCAGTACTTC
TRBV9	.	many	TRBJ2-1	CASSVGEGSYNEQFF	TGTGCCAGCAGCGTAGGTGAGGGGTCCTACAATGAGCAGTTCTTC
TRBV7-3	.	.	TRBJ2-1	CASSPGPPNNEQFF	TGTGCCAGCAGTCCGGGGCCCCCCAACAATGAGCAGTTCTTC
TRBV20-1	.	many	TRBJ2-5	CSARGDLVQETQYF	TGCAGTGCTAGGGGGGATCTAGTTCAAGAGACCCAGTACTTC
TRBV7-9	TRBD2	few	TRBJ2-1	CASSQIPGLEYSEQFF	TGTGCCAGCAGCCAGATACCGGGACTAGAGTACTCTGAGCAGTTCTTC
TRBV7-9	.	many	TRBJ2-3	CASSSTGYTDTQYF	TGTGCCAGCAGCTCCACAGGGTACACAGATACGCAGTATTTT
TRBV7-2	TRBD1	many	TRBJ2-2	CASSPTGTGRTGELFF	TGTGCCAGCAGTCCAACCGGGACAGGGCGAACCGGGGAGCTGTTTTTT
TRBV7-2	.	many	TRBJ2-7	CASSLAGSLYEQYF	TGTGCCAGCAGCTTGGCAGGTTCACTTTACGAGCAGTACTTC
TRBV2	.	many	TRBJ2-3	CASSDRTHTDTQYF	TGTGCCAGCAGTGACAGGACACACACAGATACGCAGTATTTT
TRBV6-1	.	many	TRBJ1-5	CASSESGGSNQPQHF	TGTGCCAGCAGTGAAAGTGGGGGTAGCAATCAGCCCCAGCATTTT
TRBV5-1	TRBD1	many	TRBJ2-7	CASSLQGETYEQYF	TGCGCCAGCAGCTTGCAGGGGGAAACCTACGAGCAGTACTTC